Listed below are T cell receptor beta chains from one sample, sequenced in a study of T cells in Graves' hyperthyroidism and ophthalmopathy. TCRdb reprocessed the multiplex PCR reads with MiXCR, giving one entry per CDR3 protein. This table has approximately 710,000 distinct CDR3 sequences, approximately 15% appearing once. Sequencing input: blood. All receptors come from a man aged 50-59 years with Graves' hyperthyroidism. The CDR3 runs from the conserved cysteine through the conserved F or W. A D gene is named only where the DNA matches it firmly. The listing skips clone size in some rows; elsewhere it reads once, few, many or a size class.

J | D | V | size | DNA | CDR3
TRBJ1-6 | NA | TRBV7-2 | many | TGTGCCAGCAGCCCTTATAATTCACCCCTCCACTTT | CASSPYNSPLHF
TRBJ2-3 | TRBD2 | TRBV10-3 | NA | TGTGCCATCACCTCCGACCCGACTAGCGGGAGCCCCACAGATACGCAGTATTTT | CAITSDPTSGSPTDTQYF
TRBJ1-1 | NA | TRBV19 | few | TGTGCCAGTAGTTTTGGGGTAATGAACACTGAAGCTTTCTTT | CASSFGVMNTEAFF
TRBJ2-7 | NA | TRBV6-1 | many | TGTGCCAGCAGTCCACATAGCTCCAACTCCGGGGAGCAGTACTTC | CASSPHSSNSGEQYF
TRBJ2-3 | TRBD2 | TRBV7-3 | NA | TGTGCCAGCAGCCCGTCAGCGGGAGGGGGTCCAGATACGCAGTATTTT | CASSPSAGGGPDTQYF
TRBJ1-4 | NA | TRBV3-1 | few | TGTGCCAGCAGACCAGGGGAATTGGATGAAAAACTGTTTTTT | CASRPGELDEKLFF
TRBJ2-5 | TRBD1 | TRBV7-9 | NA | TGTGCCAGCAGCGCCGGACAGGGGTACCAAGAGACCCAGTACTTC | CASSAGQGYQETQYF
TRBJ2-2 | TRBD2 | TRBV7-8 | many | TGTGCCAGCAGCTTCTATAGGGGACTAAACACCGGGGAGCTGTTTTTT | CASSFYRGLNTGELFF
TRBJ2-1 | NA | TRBV6-1 | NA | TGTGCCAGCTCGACAGAAACCTACAATGAGCAGTTCTTC | CASSTETYNEQFF
TRBJ1-3 | NA | TRBV15 | NA | TGTGCCACCAGCAGGGGGTCGTCAAACACCATATATTTT | CATSRGSSNTIYF
TRBJ1-4 | TRBD1 | TRBV4-1 | NA | TGCGCCAGCAGCCTTACAACAGGGGGAATAGGGGAAAAACTGTTTTTT | CASSLTTGGIGEKLFF
TRBJ2-7 | NA | TRBV5-4 | once | TGTGCCAGCAGAAGGGACCAATCCCCCGGGGAGCAGTACTTC | CASRRDQSPGEQYF
TRBJ1-2 | TRBD1 | TRBV27 | NA | TGTGCCAGCAGTTTATTGGGGACAGGGGCGATAGGCTATGGCTACACCTTC | CASSLLGTGAIGYGYTF
TRBJ1-1 | NA | TRBV20-1 | few | TGCAGTGCTAGAATGTGGGACATCCAGAACACTGAAGCTTTCTTT | CSARMWDIQNTEAFF
TRBJ1-1 | NA | TRBV27 | many | TGTGCCAGCAGTTTATCTGCCCAGGTTTATATTTTAGACACTGAAGCTTTCTTT | CASSLSAQVYILDTEAFF
TRBJ2-5 | TRBD2 | TRBV9 | few | TGTGCCAGCAGCGTAGCGGCCCTAGCGGGCGAAGAGACCCAGTACTTC | CASSVAALAGEETQYF
TRBJ2-2 | TRBD1 | TRBV5-5 | few | TGTGCCAGCAGCTTGGGAGGGGGCAGGACCGGGGAGCTGTTTTTT | CASSLGGGRTGELFF
TRBJ1-5 | TRBD1 | TRBV19 | many | TGTGCCAGTAAGGGACAGGGGTATCAGCCCCAGCATTTT | CASKGQGYQPQHF
TRBJ1-6 | NA | TRBV6-1 | many | TGTGCCAGCAAAGCTCTATCTGGAGCCTTAGGATCACCCCTCCACTTT | CASKALSGALGSPLHF
TRBJ2-1 | NA | TRBV30 | many | TGTGCCTGGAGGGACAGTTGGGATGAGCAGTTCTTC | CAWRDSWDEQFF
TRBJ2-2 | TRBD1 | TRBV19 | many | TGTGCCAGTAGTATAGTCAGGGGGCGCACCGGGGAGCTGTTTTTT | CASSIVRGRTGELFF
TRBJ2-2 | TRBD1 | TRBV5-1 | NA | TGCGCCAGCAGCATAATACCGGGACAGACAAACACCGGGGAGCTGTTTTTT | CASSIIPGQTNTGELFF